Given below is one TCR beta chain in context. Amplification used 60 Vbeta primers and 13 Jbeta primers. Profiled with immunoSEQ multiplex PCR; TCRdb holds only in-frame clones, not every one. The sample has about 160,000 clones; roughly 80% are singletons. The sample belongs to a study of cytomegalovirus exposure and HLA in healthy donors. Looking at the study overall: Some 200 million T cells yielded approximately 100 million unique TCR beta sequences, as an earlier analysis found. Drawn from HLA-typed donors, 80 million to 100 million unique TCRs were held in an early data release.

The CDR3 length is 20 residues. The V segment lost 1 base and the J segment 5 bases; nucleotides outside the gene matches: 19. Germline CDR1 reads SGDLS; CDR2 reads YYNGEE. This TCR came from a girl aged 2 to 9 in good health and CMV-seropositive. This sequence joins TRBV9 and TRBJ2-1; 9 bases map to TRBD2. Material: PBMCs. In nucleotides, the CDR3 is TGTGCCAGCAGCGTAAGTGGGCGCTTTGGCGGGAGGGGAGCTAACAATGAGCAGTTCTTC. This codes for CASSVSGRFGGRGANNEQFF.